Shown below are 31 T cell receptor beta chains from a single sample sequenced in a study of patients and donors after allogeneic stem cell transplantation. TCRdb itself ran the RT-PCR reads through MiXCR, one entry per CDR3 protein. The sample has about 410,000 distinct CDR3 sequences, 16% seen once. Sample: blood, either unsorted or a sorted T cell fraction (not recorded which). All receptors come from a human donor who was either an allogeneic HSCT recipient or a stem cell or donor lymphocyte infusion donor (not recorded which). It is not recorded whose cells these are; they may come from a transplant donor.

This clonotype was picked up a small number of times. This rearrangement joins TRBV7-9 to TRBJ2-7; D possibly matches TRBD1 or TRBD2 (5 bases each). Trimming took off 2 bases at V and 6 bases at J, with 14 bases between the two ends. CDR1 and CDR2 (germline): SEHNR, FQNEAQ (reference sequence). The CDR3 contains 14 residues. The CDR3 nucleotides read TGTGCCAGCAGCTTACCCGGGGACGGTGGCGAGCAGTACTTC. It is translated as CASSLPGDGGEQYF.

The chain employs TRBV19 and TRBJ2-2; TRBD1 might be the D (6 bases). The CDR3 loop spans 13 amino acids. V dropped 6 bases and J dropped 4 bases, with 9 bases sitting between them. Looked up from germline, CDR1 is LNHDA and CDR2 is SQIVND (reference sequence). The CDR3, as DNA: TGTGCCAGTAGAACAGGGTTCACCGGGGAGCTGTTTTTT. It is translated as CASRTGFTGELFF.

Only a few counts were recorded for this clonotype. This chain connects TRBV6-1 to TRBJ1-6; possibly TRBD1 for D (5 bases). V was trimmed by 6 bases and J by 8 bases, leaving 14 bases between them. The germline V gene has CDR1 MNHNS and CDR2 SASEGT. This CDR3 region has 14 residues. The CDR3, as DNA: TGTGCCAGCAGGGAACGGGACGAAGATTCACCCCTCCACTTT. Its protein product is CASRERDEDSPLHF.

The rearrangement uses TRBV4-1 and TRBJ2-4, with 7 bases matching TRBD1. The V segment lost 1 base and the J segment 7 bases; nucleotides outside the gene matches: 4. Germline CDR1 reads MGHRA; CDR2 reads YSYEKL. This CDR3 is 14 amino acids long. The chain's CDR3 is CASSQVRGKNIQYF. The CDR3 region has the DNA TGCGCCAGCAGCCAAGTCAGGGGGAAGAACATTCAGTACTTC.

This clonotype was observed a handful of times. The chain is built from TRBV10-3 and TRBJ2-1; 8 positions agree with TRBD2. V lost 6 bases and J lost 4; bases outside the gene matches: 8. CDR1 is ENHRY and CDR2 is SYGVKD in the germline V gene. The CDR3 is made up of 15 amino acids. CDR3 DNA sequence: TGTGCCATCAGGGAAGGTGGCGGGGGGTACAATGAGCAGTTCTTC. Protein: CAIREGGGGYNEQFF.

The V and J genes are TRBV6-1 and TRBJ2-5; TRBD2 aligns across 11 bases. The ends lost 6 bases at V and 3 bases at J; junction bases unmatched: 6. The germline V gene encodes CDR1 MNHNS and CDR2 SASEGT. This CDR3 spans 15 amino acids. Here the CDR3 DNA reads TGTGCCAGCAGCCCTCTAGCGGGGGGAAAAGAGACCCAGTACTTC. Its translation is CASSPLAGGKETQYF.

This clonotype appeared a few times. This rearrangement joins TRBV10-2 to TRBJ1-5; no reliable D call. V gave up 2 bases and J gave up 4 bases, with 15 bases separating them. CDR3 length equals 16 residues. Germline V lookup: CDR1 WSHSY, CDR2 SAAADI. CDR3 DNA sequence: TGCGCCAGCAGTGAGATCGGAAATCCGGGGAATCAGCCCCAGCATTTT. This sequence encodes CASSEIGNPGNQPQHF.

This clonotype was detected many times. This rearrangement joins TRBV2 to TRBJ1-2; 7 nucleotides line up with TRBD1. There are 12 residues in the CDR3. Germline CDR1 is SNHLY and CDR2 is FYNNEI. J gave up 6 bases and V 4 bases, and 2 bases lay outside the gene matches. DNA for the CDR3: TGTGCCAGCAGTGGCAGGGGGGATGGCTACACCTTC. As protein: CASSGRGDGYTF. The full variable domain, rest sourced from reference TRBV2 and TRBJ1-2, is EPEVTQTPSHQVTQMGQEVILRCVPISNHLYFYWYRQILGQKVEFLVSFYNNEISEKSEIFDDQFSVERPDGSNFTLKIRSTKLEDSAMYFCASSGRGDGYTFGSGTRLTVV.

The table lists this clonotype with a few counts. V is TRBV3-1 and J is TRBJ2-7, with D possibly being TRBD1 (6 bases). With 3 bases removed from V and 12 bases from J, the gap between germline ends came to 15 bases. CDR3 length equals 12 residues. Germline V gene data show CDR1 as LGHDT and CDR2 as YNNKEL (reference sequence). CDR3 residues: CASSQTDRMLYF. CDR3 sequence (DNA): TGTGCCAGCAGCCAGACGGACAGAATGCTGTACTTC.

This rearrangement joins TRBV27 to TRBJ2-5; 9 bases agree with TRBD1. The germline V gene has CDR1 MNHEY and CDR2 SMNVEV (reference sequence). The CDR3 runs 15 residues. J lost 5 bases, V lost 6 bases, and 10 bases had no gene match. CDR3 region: CASSQTNRGRETQYF. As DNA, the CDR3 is TGTGCCAGCAGCCAGACTAACAGGGGGCGGGAGACCCAGTACTTC.

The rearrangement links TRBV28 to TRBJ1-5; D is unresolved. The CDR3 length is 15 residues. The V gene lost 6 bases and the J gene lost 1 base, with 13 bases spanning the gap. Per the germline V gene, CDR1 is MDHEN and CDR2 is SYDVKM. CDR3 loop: CASRRGLMSNQPQHF. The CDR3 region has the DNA TGTGCCAGCAGAAGAGGACTTATGAGCAATCAGCCCCAGCATTTT.

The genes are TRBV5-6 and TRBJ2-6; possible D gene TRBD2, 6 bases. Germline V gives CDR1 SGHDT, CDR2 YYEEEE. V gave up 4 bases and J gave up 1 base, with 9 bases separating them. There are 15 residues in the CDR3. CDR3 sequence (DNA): TGTGCCAGCAGCAGGAGGGTGTCTGGGGCCAACGTCCTGACTTTC. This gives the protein CASSRRVSGANVLTF.

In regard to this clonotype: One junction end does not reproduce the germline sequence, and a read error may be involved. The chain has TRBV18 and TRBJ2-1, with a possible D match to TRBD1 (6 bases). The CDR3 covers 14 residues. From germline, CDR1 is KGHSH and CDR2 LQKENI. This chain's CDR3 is CASSPRTENNERFF. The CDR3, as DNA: TGTGCCAGCTCACCGCGGACAGAAAACAATGAGCGGTTCTTC. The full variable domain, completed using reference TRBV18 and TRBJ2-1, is NAGVMQNPRHLVRRRGQEARLRCSPMKGHSHVYWYRQLPEEGLKFMVYLQKENIIDESGMPKERFSAEFPKEGPSILRIQQVVRGDSAAYFCASSPRTENNERFFGPGTRLTVL.

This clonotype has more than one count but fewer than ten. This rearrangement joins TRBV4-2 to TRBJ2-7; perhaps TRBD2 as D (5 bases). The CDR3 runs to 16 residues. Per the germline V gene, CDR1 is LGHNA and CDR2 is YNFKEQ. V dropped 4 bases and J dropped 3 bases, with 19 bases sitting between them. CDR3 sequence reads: CASSLKDRGLVYEQYF. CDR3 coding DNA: TGTGCCAGCAGCCTCAAGGACCGGGGATTAGTCTACGAGCAGTACTTC.

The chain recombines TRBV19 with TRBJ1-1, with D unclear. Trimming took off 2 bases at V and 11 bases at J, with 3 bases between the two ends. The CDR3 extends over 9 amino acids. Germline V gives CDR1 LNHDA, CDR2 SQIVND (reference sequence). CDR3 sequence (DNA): TGTGCCAGTAGTATAATTGCTTTCTTT. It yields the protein CASSIIAFF.

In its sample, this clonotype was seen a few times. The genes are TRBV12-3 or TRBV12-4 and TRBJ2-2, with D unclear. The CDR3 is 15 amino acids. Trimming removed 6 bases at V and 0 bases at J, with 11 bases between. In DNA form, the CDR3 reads TGTGCCAGCAGCCCTACCCGGACGAACACCGGGGAGCTGTTTTTT. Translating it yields CASSPTRTNTGELFF.

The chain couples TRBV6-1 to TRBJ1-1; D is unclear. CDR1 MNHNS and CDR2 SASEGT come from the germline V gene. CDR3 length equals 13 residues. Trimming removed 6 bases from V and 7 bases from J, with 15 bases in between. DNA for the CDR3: TGTGCCAGCAGCGCCGGGTCCCCACGTGAAGCTTTCTTT. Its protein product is CASSAGSPREAFF.

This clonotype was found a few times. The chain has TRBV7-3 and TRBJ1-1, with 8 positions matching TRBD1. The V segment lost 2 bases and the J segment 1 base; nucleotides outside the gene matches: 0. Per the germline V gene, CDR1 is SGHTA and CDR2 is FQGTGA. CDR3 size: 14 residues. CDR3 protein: CASSLQGANTEAFF. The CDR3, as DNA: TGTGCCAGCAGCTTACAGGGGGCGAACACTGAAGCTTTCTTT.

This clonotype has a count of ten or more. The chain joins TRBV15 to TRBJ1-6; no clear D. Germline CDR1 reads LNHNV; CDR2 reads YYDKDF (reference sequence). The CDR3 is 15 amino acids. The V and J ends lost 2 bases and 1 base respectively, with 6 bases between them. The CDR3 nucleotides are TGTGCCACCAGCAGACGGGTATCCTATAATTCACCCCTCCACTTT. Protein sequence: CATSRRVSYNSPLHF.

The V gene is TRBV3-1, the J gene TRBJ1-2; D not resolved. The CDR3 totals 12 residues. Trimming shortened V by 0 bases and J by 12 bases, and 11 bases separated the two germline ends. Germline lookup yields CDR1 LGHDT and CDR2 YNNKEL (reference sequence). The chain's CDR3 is CASSQDTRGHTF. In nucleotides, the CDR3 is TGTGCCAGCAGCCAAGATACGAGAGGCCACACCTTC.

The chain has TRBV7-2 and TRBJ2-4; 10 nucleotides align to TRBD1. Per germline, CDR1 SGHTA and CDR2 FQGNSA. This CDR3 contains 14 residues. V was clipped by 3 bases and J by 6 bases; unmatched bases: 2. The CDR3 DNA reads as TGTGCCAGCAGCTTCTGGACAGGGGGAAACATTCAGTACTTC. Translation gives CASSFWTGGNIQYF.

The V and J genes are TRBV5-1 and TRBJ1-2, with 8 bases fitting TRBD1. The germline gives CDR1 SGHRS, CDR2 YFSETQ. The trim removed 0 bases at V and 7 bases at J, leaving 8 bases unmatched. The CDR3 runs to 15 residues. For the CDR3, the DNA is TGCGCCAGCAGCTTGGCGGGGGGCAGGGGGCCTGGCTACACCTTC. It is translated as CASSLAGGRGPGYTF.

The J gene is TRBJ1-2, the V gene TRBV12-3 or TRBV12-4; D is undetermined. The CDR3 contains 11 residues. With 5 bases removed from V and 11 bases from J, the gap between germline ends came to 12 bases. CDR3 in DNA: TGTGCCAGCAGTCTTAGGACCCTATACACCTTC. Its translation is CASSLRTLYTF.

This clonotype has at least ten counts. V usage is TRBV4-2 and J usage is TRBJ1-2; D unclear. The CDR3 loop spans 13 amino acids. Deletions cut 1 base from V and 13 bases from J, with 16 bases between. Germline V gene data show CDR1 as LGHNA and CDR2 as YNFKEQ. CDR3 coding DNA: TGTGCCAGCAGCCAAGTCTCGGGAAGCTCCGGCACCTTC. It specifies CASSQVSGSSGTF.

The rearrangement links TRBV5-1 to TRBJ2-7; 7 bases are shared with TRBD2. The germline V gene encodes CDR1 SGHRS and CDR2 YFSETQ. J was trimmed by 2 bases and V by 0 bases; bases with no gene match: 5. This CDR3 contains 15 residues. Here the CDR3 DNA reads TGCGCCAGCAGCTTGGATCTAGCGGCACCCTACGAGCAGTACTTC. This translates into CASSLDLAAPYEQYF.

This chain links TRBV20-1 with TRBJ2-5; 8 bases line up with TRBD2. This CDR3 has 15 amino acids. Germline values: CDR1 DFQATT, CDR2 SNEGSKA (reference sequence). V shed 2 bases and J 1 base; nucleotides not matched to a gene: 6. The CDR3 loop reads CSARRATSGQETQYF. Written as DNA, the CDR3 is TGCAGTGCTAGACGGGCCACTAGCGGCCAAGAGACCCAGTACTTC.

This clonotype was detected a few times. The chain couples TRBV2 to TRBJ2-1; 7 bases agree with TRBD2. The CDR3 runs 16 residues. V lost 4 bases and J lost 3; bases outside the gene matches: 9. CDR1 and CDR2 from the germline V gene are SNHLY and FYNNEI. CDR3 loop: CASSGGGDAHYNEQFF. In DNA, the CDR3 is TGTGCCAGCAGTGGGGGGGGGGACGCCCACTACAATGAGCAGTTCTTC.

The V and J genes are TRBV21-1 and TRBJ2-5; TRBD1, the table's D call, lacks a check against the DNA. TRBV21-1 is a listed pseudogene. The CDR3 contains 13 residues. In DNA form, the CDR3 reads TGTGCCAGCGGAAAGCCGGGAAGGGAGACCCAGTACTTC. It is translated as CASGKPGRETQYF.

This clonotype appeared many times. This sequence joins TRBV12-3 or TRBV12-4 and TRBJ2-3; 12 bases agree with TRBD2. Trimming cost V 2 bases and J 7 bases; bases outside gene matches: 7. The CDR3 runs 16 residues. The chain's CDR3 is CASSLSSGRARNTQYF. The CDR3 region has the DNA TGTGCCAGCAGTTTATCTAGCGGGAGGGCCAGGAATACGCAGTATTTT.

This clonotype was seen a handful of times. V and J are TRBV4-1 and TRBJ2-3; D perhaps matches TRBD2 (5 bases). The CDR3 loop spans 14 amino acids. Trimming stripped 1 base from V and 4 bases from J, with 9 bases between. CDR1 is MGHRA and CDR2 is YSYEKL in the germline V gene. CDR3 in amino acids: CASSQALASDTQYF. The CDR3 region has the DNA TGCGCCAGCAGCCAAGCCCTAGCTTCAGATACGCAGTATTTT.

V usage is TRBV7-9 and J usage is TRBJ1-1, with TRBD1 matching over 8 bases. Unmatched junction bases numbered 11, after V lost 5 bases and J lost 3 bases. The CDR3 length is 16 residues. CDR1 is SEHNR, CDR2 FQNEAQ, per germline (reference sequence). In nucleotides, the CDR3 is TGTGCCAGCAGCACCCACCGACAGGGGAGGGACACTGAAGCTTTCTTT. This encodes CASSTHRQGRDTEAFF. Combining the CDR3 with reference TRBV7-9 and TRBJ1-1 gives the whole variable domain DTGVSQNPRHKITKRGQNVTFRCDPISEHNRLYWYRQTLGQGPEFLTYFQNEAQLEKSRLLSDRFSAERPKGSFSTLEIQRTEQGDSAMYLCASSTHRQGRDTEAFFGQGTRLTVV.